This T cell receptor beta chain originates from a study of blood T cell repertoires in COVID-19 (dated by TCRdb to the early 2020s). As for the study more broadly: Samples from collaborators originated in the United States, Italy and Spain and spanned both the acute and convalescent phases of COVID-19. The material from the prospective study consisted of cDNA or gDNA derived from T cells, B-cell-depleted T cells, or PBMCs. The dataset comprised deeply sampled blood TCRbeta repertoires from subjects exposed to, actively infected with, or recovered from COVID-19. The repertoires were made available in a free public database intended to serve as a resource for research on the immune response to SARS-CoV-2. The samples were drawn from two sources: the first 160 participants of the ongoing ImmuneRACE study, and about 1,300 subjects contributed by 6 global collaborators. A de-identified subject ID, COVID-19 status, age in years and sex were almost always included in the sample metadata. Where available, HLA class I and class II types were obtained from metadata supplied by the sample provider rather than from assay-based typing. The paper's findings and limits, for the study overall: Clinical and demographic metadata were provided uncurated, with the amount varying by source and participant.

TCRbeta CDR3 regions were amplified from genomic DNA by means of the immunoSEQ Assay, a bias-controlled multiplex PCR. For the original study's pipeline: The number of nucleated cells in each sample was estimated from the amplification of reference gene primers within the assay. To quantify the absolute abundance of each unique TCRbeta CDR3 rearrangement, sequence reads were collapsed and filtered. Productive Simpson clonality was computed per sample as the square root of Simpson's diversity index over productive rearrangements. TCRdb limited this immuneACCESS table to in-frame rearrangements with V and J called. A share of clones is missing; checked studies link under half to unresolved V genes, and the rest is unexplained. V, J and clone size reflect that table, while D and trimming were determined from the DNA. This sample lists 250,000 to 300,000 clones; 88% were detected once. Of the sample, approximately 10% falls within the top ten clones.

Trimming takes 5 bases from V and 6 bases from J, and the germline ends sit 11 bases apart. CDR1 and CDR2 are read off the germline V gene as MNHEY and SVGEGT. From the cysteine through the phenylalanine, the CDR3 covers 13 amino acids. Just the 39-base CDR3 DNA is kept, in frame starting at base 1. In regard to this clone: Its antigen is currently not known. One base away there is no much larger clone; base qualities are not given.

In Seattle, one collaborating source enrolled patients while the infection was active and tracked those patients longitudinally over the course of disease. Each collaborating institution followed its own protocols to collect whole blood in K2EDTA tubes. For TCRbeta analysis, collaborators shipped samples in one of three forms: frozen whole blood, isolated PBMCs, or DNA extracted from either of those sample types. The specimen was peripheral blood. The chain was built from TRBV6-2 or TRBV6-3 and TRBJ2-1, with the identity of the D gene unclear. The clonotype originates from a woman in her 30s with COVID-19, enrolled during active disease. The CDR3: CASSLQITNEQFF. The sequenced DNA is TGTGCCAGCAGTCTTCAGATAACCAATGAGCAGTTCTTC.